The rows below give T cell receptor beta chains drawn from one sample of a study of blood T cell repertoires in COVID-19. Sequenced by immunoSEQ multiplex PCR; TCRdb stores in-frame clones only, minus some. This sample carries about 400,000 clones, approximately 91% of them seen once, and the ten largest clones take approximately 2%. Sequenced sample: PBMCs or T cells enriched from blood (not recorded which). The source is a woman aged 40 to 55 with acute COVID-19. CDR3s include the opening cysteine and the closing phenylalanine or tryptophan. The D gene is left open where the match is weak. Size tells how often a clone was seen (once, few, many) or the class of an expanded clone, and some rows leave it out.

D gene: TRBD2; clone size: -; J gene: TRBJ2-2; V gene: TRBV4-1; CDR3 DNA: TGCGCCAGCAGCCAAGAACTAGCGGGGGGGCCGGGAACCGGGGAGCTGTTTTTT; CDR3 protein: CASSQELAGGPGTGELFF
D gene: TRBD1; clone size: once; J gene: TRBJ2-3; V gene: TRBV3-1/TRBV3-2; CDR3 DNA: TGTGCCAGCAGCCAGGGACAGGGGGTCACAGATACGCAGTATTTT; CDR3 protein: CASSQGQGVTDTQYF
D gene: TRBD2; clone size: -; J gene: TRBJ2-1; V gene: TRBV6-5; CDR3 DNA: TGTGCCAGCACTCAAAGCGGGGGGGCCTTATGGGAGCAGTTCTTC; CDR3 protein: CASTQSGGALWEQFF
D gene: TRBD1; clone size: -; J gene: TRBJ1-6; V gene: TRBV27; CDR3 DNA: TGTGCCAGCAGGCGAATATACAGGGGCTCCTATAATTCACCCCTCCACTTT; CDR3 protein: CASRRIYRGSYNSPLHF
D gene: TRBD2; clone size: -; J gene: TRBJ2-5; V gene: TRBV2; CDR3 DNA: TGTGCCAGCAGTTCCGGGACTACGAGAGAGACCCAGTACTTC; CDR3 protein: CASSSGTTRETQYF
D gene: -; clone size: -; J gene: TRBJ1-5; V gene: TRBV21-1; CDR3 DNA: TGTGCCAGCACCTCAGGGGGCGCGGGTCAGCCCCAGCATTTT; CDR3 protein: CASTSGGAGQPQHF
D gene: -; clone size: -; J gene: TRBJ2-1; V gene: TRBV14; CDR3 DNA: TGTGCCAGCAGCCAAGGAGGAGGGACGATTGCCTACAATGAGCAGTTCTTC; CDR3 protein: CASSQGGGTIAYNEQFF
D gene: TRBD1; clone size: -; J gene: TRBJ2-7; V gene: TRBV19; CDR3 DNA: TGTGCCAGTAGCGGAACAGGGGGCGGGTACGAGCAGTACTTC; CDR3 protein: CASSGTGGGYEQYF
D gene: TRBD2; clone size: -; J gene: TRBJ2-3; V gene: TRBV6-1; CDR3 DNA: TGTGCCAGCAGTGGTCTCGGGACTAGCGGGGCTAGCACAGATACGCAGTATTTT; CDR3 protein: CASSGLGTSGASTDTQYF
D gene: -; clone size: -; J gene: TRBJ1-6; V gene: TRBV4-1; CDR3 DNA: TGCGCCAGCAGCCAAGAAACTAAGGATAATTCACCCCTCCACTTT; CDR3 protein: CASSQETKDNSPLHF
D gene: TRBD1; clone size: -; J gene: TRBJ1-4; V gene: TRBV19; CDR3 DNA: TGTGCCAGTAGCGCCCTAACACAGGGGTTTAATGAAAAACTGTTTTTT; CDR3 protein: CASSALTQGFNEKLFF
D gene: TRBD1; clone size: -; J gene: TRBJ1-2; V gene: TRBV2; CDR3 DNA: TGTGCCACGGACAGGGTGCGGGGCTACACCTTC; CDR3 protein: CATDRVRGYTF
D gene: TRBD1; clone size: -; J gene: TRBJ2-7; V gene: TRBV18; CDR3 DNA: TGTGCCAGCTCCCTCTTAGTGGGACAGGGTTACGAGCAGTACTTC; CDR3 protein: CASSLLVGQGYEQYF
D gene: TRBD1; clone size: -; J gene: TRBJ2-5; V gene: TRBV19; CDR3 DNA: TGTGCCAGTAGTCAGGGGACAGGGCAACAAGAGACCCAGTACTTC; CDR3 protein: CASSQGTGQQETQYF
D gene: TRBD1; clone size: -; J gene: TRBJ2-1; V gene: TRBV5-6; CDR3 DNA: TGTGCCAGCAGCTATCAGGGGGATGAGCAGTTCTTC; CDR3 protein: CASSYQGDEQFF
D gene: TRBD1; clone size: -; J gene: TRBJ1-4; V gene: TRBV29-1; CDR3 DNA: TGCAGCGTTGCCGGACAGGGCGCTGAAAAACTGTTTTTT; CDR3 protein: CSVAGQGAEKLFF
D gene: TRBD1; clone size: -; J gene: TRBJ1-4; V gene: TRBV30; CDR3 DNA: TGTGCCTGGAGTGACCCCGGGACAGGGTATGAAAAACTGTTTTTT; CDR3 protein: CAWSDPGTGYEKLFF
D gene: TRBD1; clone size: -; J gene: TRBJ1-1; V gene: TRBV5-1; CDR3 DNA: TGCGCCAGCAGCTCCCTGGGACAGGTGGAGTGGAAGGACACTGAAGCTTTCTTT; CDR3 protein: CASSSLGQVEWKDTEAFF
D gene: TRBD2; clone size: -; J gene: TRBJ2-3; V gene: TRBV30; CDR3 DNA: TGTGCCTGTAGCGGGGGGCGAGGAGATACGCAGTATTTT; CDR3 protein: CACSGGRGDTQYF
D gene: -; clone size: once; J gene: TRBJ1-5; V gene: TRBV6-5; CDR3 DNA: TGTGCCAGCACCCGAGGGGGGGGAAGCAATCAGCCCCAGCATTTT; CDR3 protein: CASTRGGGSNQPQHF
D gene: -; clone size: once; J gene: TRBJ2-3; V gene: TRBV21-1; CDR3 DNA: TGTGCCAGCAGCAAAACACAGGACGGAGTGACAGATACGCAGTATTTT; CDR3 protein: CASSKTQDGVTDTQYF
D gene: TRBD1; clone size: -; J gene: TRBJ2-1; V gene: TRBV7-9; CDR3 DNA: TGTGCCAGCAGCTCCCCGACAGGGGGTAAGGCCTACAATGAGCAGTTCTTC; CDR3 protein: CASSSPTGGKAYNEQFF
D gene: TRBD1; clone size: -; J gene: TRBJ1-1; V gene: TRBV6-5; CDR3 DNA: TGTGCCAGCAGTTACAGGGGGCCACACACTGAAGCTTTCTTT; CDR3 protein: CASSYRGPHTEAFF
D gene: -; clone size: -; J gene: TRBJ2-7; V gene: TRBV3-1/TRBV3-2; CDR3 DNA: TGTGCCAGCAGCCCCCTCCGAGGGTCCGAGCAGTACTTC; CDR3 protein: CASSPLRGSEQYF
D gene: TRBD1; clone size: -; J gene: TRBJ2-6; V gene: TRBV6-5; CDR3 DNA: TGTGCCAGCAGGGGGACAGGGGGCGACGTCCTGACTTTC; CDR3 protein: CASRGTGGDVLTF
D gene: TRBD2; clone size: -; J gene: TRBJ2-4; V gene: TRBV9; CDR3 DNA: TGTGCCAGCAGCGAGACTAGCGGGGGGACCTACCAAAGCCCCAAAAACATTCAGTACTTC; CDR3 protein: CASSETSGGTYQSPKNIQYF
D gene: TRBD1; clone size: once; J gene: TRBJ1-5; V gene: TRBV6-2/TRBV6-3; CDR3 DNA: TGTGCCAGCAGTTACCCAGGACAGGGATATCAGCCCCAGCATTTT; CDR3 protein: CASSYPGQGYQPQHF
D gene: -; clone size: few; J gene: TRBJ1-1; V gene: TRBV11-3; CDR3 DNA: TGTGCCAGCAGCCCCGGGACTCTCGACACTGAAGCTTTCTTT; CDR3 protein: CASSPGTLDTEAFF
D gene: -; clone size: -; J gene: TRBJ2-7; V gene: TRBV10-3; CDR3 DNA: TGTGCCATCACTATCCCCGGGGGCGAGCAGTACTTC; CDR3 protein: CAITIPGGEQYF
D gene: -; clone size: -; J gene: TRBJ1-6; V gene: TRBV6-1; CDR3 DNA: TGTGCCAGCAGTGAAGCGCTTGGGGCGCGGAATTCACCCCTCCACTTT; CDR3 protein: CASSEALGARNSPLHF
D gene: TRBD1; clone size: -; J gene: TRBJ1-2; V gene: TRBV7-2; CDR3 DNA: TGTGCCAGCAGTCGGGACAGGGGGCTCGGCTACACCTTC; CDR3 protein: CASSRDRGLGYTF
D gene: -; clone size: -; J gene: TRBJ2-7; V gene: TRBV5-1; CDR3 DNA: TGCGCCAGCAGCGGAGGACTAGGGGGGACCTACGAGCAGTACTTC; CDR3 protein: CASSGGLGGTYEQYF
D gene: -; clone size: -; J gene: TRBJ1-2; V gene: TRBV4-1; CDR3 DNA: TGCGCCAGCAGCCAGGGGGGGGAAAGGGCAAACTATGGCTACACCTTC; CDR3 protein: CASSQGGERANYGYTF
D gene: -; clone size: -; J gene: TRBJ1-3; V gene: TRBV11-3; CDR3 DNA: TGTGCCAGCAGCTTACGGTCCGGAAACACCATATATTTT; CDR3 protein: CASSLRSGNTIYF
D gene: TRBD1; clone size: -; J gene: TRBJ2-2; V gene: TRBV24-1; CDR3 DNA: TGTGCCACGAATCAGGGGGACAGGGCGCACACCGGGGAGCTGTTTTTT; CDR3 protein: CATNQGDRAHTGELFF
D gene: TRBD2; clone size: few; J gene: TRBJ2-7; V gene: TRBV6-1; CDR3 DNA: TGTGCCAGCAGTGATCAGGCTAGCGGTCCGAGGGAGCAGTACTTC; CDR3 protein: CASSDQASGPREQYF
D gene: -; clone size: -; J gene: TRBJ1-4; V gene: TRBV30; CDR3 DNA: TGTGCCTGGAGTGTACGCAGTAATGAAAAACTGTTTTTT; CDR3 protein: CAWSVRSNEKLFF
D gene: -; clone size: once; J gene: TRBJ2-4; V gene: TRBV4-1; CDR3 DNA: TGCGCCAGCAGCCAAGATACGACGACCAGGGGAACCAAAAACATTCAGTACTTC; CDR3 protein: CASSQDTTTRGTKNIQYF
D gene: TRBD1; clone size: -; J gene: TRBJ2-7; V gene: TRBV11-3; CDR3 DNA: TGTGCCAGCAGCTCGAAGGACAGGGCCCACGAGCAGTACTTC; CDR3 protein: CASSSKDRAHEQYF
D gene: TRBD1; clone size: -; J gene: TRBJ1-2; V gene: TRBV20-1; CDR3 DNA: TGCAGTGCTAGTGGGGTAACAGGGGGACGGGGCTACACCTTC; CDR3 protein: CSASGVTGGRGYTF
D gene: -; clone size: -; J gene: TRBJ1-6; V gene: TRBV5-6; CDR3 DNA: TGTGCCAGCAGCTTTTCGGGAAATTCACCCCTCCACTTT; CDR3 protein: CASSFSGNSPLHF
D gene: TRBD2; clone size: -; J gene: TRBJ2-3; V gene: TRBV11-2; CDR3 DNA: TGTGCCAGCAGCCGTACTAGCGGTCGCACAGATACGCAGTATTTT; CDR3 protein: CASSRTSGRTDTQYF
D gene: -; clone size: -; J gene: TRBJ1-1; V gene: TRBV5-1; CDR3 DNA: TGCGCCAGCAGCTTGTCTATGAACACTGAAGCTTTCTTT; CDR3 protein: CASSLSMNTEAFF
D gene: -; clone size: -; J gene: TRBJ2-2; V gene: TRBV28; CDR3 DNA: TGTGCCAGCAGTTTGTGGTCCAGGGCTAAGAACACCGGGGAGCTGTTTTTT; CDR3 protein: CASSLWSRAKNTGELFF
D gene: TRBD1; clone size: -; J gene: TRBJ2-7; V gene: TRBV2; CDR3 DNA: TGTGCCAGCAGTGTCTCACGGACAGGGACCTACGAGCAGTACTTC; CDR3 protein: CASSVSRTGTYEQYF
D gene: -; clone size: -; J gene: TRBJ2-5; V gene: TRBV5-1; CDR3 DNA: TGCGCCAGCAGCTTGGCCCCAGGGTTAAGAGAGACCCAGTACTTC; CDR3 protein: CASSLAPGLRETQYF
D gene: TRBD1; clone size: -; J gene: TRBJ1-2; V gene: TRBV5-1; CDR3 DNA: TGCGCCAGCAGCTTGGACTTGGACAGGGACCGTGGAGGCTACACCTTC; CDR3 protein: CASSLDLDRDRGGYTF
D gene: TRBD1; clone size: -; J gene: TRBJ1-5; V gene: TRBV15; CDR3 DNA: TGTGCCACCACCCCCGGGACAGCGAGCAATCAGCCCCAGCATTTT; CDR3 protein: CATTPGTASNQPQHF
D gene: TRBD1; clone size: -; J gene: TRBJ2-7; V gene: TRBV6-5; CDR3 DNA: TGTGCCAGCAGTCCGGAGACAGGGGTCTCCTACGAGCAGTACTTC; CDR3 protein: CASSPETGVSYEQYF
D gene: TRBD1; clone size: -; J gene: TRBJ2-6; V gene: TRBV29-1; CDR3 DNA: TGCAGCGTTGAGGCAGGGGGTATCTCTGGGGCCAACGTCCTGACTTTC; CDR3 protein: CSVEAGGISGANVLTF
D gene: -; clone size: -; J gene: TRBJ2-3; V gene: TRBV5-6; CDR3 DNA: TGTGCCAGCAGCTTGAGGGGAGGTCCTAGCACAGATACGCAGTATTTT; CDR3 protein: CASSLRGGPSTDTQYF
D gene: -; clone size: -; J gene: TRBJ1-3; V gene: TRBV18; CDR3 DNA: TGTGCCAGCTCACCACCGGGCAGGGTACCTGGAAACACCATATATTTT; CDR3 protein: CASSPPGRVPGNTIYF
D gene: -; clone size: few; J gene: TRBJ1-6; V gene: TRBV5-1; CDR3 DNA: TGCGCCAGCAGCTTAGGGGCGAATTCACCCCTCCACTTT; CDR3 protein: CASSLGANSPLHF
D gene: -; clone size: few; J gene: TRBJ2-5; V gene: TRBV2; CDR3 DNA: TGTGCCAGCAGTGAACTCTCGGTTGGTGAGACCCAGTACTTC; CDR3 protein: CASSELSVGETQYF
D gene: -; clone size: -; J gene: TRBJ1-5; V gene: TRBV5-6; CDR3 DNA: TGTGCCAGCACCCGAATGAACGGTCAGCCCCAGCATTTT; CDR3 protein: CASTRMNGQPQHF
D gene: TRBD1; clone size: -; J gene: TRBJ1-5; V gene: TRBV15; CDR3 DNA: TGTGCCACCAGCAGAGGAACAGGGGGAATTGAGGGTGCAAATCAGCCCCAGCATTTT; CDR3 protein: CATSRGTGGIEGANQPQHF
D gene: -; clone size: -; J gene: TRBJ2-7; V gene: TRBV12-3/TRBV12-4; CDR3 DNA: TGTGCCAGCAGATCCTCGGGACACTACGAGCAGTACTTC; CDR3 protein: CASRSSGHYEQYF
D gene: -; clone size: -; J gene: TRBJ1-3; V gene: TRBV5-1; CDR3 DNA: TGCGCCAGCAGCGAGGGCCGGGGATACTCTGGAAACACCATATATTTT; CDR3 protein: CASSEGRGYSGNTIYF
D gene: -; clone size: once; J gene: TRBJ2-5; V gene: TRBV7-9; CDR3 DNA: TGTGCCAGCAGCTTATGGGGGGGCTCAGAGACCCAGTACTTC; CDR3 protein: CASSLWGGSETQYF